The T cell receptor (beta chain) under discussion was sequenced for a study of T cell changes during pregnancy in multiple sclerosis. The protocol was immunoSEQ multiplex PCR, while the TCRdb copy is restricted to in-frame clones and leaves out a portion. The sample lists nearly 60,000 clones; about 89% were seen once. The sequence was collected from a female donor in good health, enrolled as a control in a pregnancy study. The specimen was CD4+ T cells from peripheral blood mononuclear cells, collected after pregnancy.

CDR3 protein: CASSNRDSYEQYF. The CDR3 DNA sequence: TGTGCCAGCAGCAACCGGGACAGCTACGAGCAGTACTTC. This sequence joins TRBV13 and TRBJ2-7; 7 nucleotides line up with TRBD1. Trimming at V came to 5 bases and at J to 3 bases, leaving 4 bases not matched to a gene. Germline CDR1 PRHDT, CDR2 FYEKMQ (reference sequence). This CDR3 has 13 amino acids.